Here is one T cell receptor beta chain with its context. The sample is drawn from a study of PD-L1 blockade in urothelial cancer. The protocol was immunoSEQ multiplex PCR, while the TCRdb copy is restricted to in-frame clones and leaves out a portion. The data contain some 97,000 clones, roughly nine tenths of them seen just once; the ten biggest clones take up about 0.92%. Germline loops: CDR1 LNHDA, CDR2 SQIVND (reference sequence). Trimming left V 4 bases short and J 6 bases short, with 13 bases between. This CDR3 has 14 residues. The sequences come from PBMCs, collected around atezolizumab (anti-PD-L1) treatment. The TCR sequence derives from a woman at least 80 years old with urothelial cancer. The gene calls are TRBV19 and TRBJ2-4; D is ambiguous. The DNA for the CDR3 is TGTGCCAGTAGTAGTTCCCCGAGAGGAAACATTCAGTACTTC. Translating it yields CASSSSPRGNIQYF.